The next 5 T cell receptor beta chains were all read from a single sample in a study of T cells in Graves' hyperthyroidism and ophthalmopathy. Amplification of TCR beta CDR3 regions used RNA as the template. A first-round RT-PCR of the TCR CDR3 used the HTBI primer set. TCRdb ran MiXCR on the multiplex PCR reads and lists one entry per CDR3 protein. The table has 450,000 to 700,000 distinct CDR3 sequences, about 45% seen once. Sequenced input: peripheral blood or thyroid tissue (not recorded which). These receptors all stem from an adult woman with Graves' disease, either hyperthyroidism or ophthalmopathy (not recorded which).

In its sample, this clonotype was seen once. Since a much larger clone is just one base distant, this may be a read error. No conserved phenylalanine or tryptophan ends this CDR3, so it is likely a read error. This chain connects TRBV6-1 to TRBJ1-5, with D uncertain. Trimming cost V 0 bases and J 6 bases, with 3 bases left between them. From germline, CDR1 is MNHNS and CDR2 SASEGT. This CDR3 is built from 12 residues. CDR3 sequence: CASSEALQPQHL. CDR3 sequence (DNA): TGTGCCAGCAGTGAAGCGCTTCAGCCCCAGCATCTT.

The chain joins TRBV9 to TRBJ2-5, with 11 bases matching TRBD2. J lost 4 bases, V lost 4 bases, and 6 bases had no gene match. Germline CDR1 is SGDLS and CDR2 is YYNGEE. There are 15 residues in the CDR3. CDR3 nucleotide sequence: TGTGCCAGCAGCCCCGGGACTAGCGGCTTAGAGACCCAGTACTTC. This encodes CASSPGTSGLETQYF.

The CDR3 sequence: CSVAKRSGNGYTF. CDR3 bases: TGCAGCGTCGCAAAGCGGTCAGGGAATGGCTACACCTTC. The chain joins TRBV29-1 to TRBJ1-2, with D perhaps matching TRBD1 (5 bases). V lost 6 bases and J lost 6, with 17 bases in between. The V gene's germline CDR1 is SQVTM and CDR2 ANQGSEA. The CDR3 loop spans 13 amino acids.

This clonotype has a count of ten or more. The chain has TRBV7-9 and TRBJ1-1; D is possibly TRBD1 (6 bases). V was trimmed by 3 bases and J by 4 bases, leaving 15 bases between them. The germline CDR1 and CDR2 sequences are SEHNR and FQNEAQ (reference sequence). The CDR3 is 15 residues long. This CDR3 reads CASSFEGRGSTEAFF. CDR3 DNA: TGTGCCAGCAGCTTCGAGGGCAGGGGTTCCACTGAAGCTTTCTTT.

The chain joins TRBV11-2 to TRBJ1-6; D not certain. This CDR3 is built from 11 residues. Trimming removed 0 bases from V and 15 bases from J, with 6 bases in between. Germline V CDR1 and CDR2: SGHAT, FQNNGV. Written as DNA, the CDR3 is TGTGCCAGCAGCTTAGAGCTAGTCCTCCACTTT. Translated, it gives CASSLELVLHF. Supplemented by reference TRBV11-2 and TRBJ1-6, the full variable domain reads EAGVAQSPRYKIIEKRQSVAFWCNPISGHATLYWYQQILGQGPKLLIQFQNNGVVDDSQLPKDRFSAERLKGVDSTLKIQPAKLEDSAVYLCASSLELVLHFGNGTRLTVT.